The 29 T cell receptor beta chains in this list originate from one sample, sequenced in a study of blood T cell repertoires in COVID-19. The data were produced by immunoSEQ multiplex PCR, yet TCRdb's version contains in-frame clones alone and is incomplete. The sample has tens of thousands of clones; around 85% are singletons. What was sequenced was peripheral blood. These receptor sequences come from a man in his 60s with active or convalescent COVID-19.

The V and J genes are TRBV27 and TRBJ1-5, with TRBD1 as a possible D gene (6 bases). The CDR3 totals 15 residues. Trimming took 11 bases from V and 4 from J, leaving 21 bases between them. Germline CDR1 reads MNHEY; CDR2 reads SMNVEV (reference sequence). CDR3 protein: CAGNRVKESNQPQHF. The CDR3 DNA is TGTGCCGGAAACAGGGTCAAAGAATCAAATCAGCCCCAGCATTTT.

V gene TRBV3-1 (or the pseudogene TRBV3-2) combines with J gene TRBJ2-5; the match to TRBD2 covers 8 bases. J was trimmed by 4 bases and V by 4 bases; bases with no gene match: 8. This CDR3 contains 15 residues. Germline CDR1 LGHDT, CDR2 YNNKEL (reference sequence). The CDR3 coding sequence is TGTGCCAGCAGCCGGTCGGGGGGGCGTACAGAGACCCAGTACTTC. Translation: CASSRSGGRTETQYF.

J is TRBJ1-5 and V is TRBV6-5, with 7 nucleotides matching TRBD1. The CDR3 consists of 15 residues. Trimming took 4 bases from V and 7 from J; bases not matched to a gene: 10. Per the germline V gene, CDR1 is MNHEY and CDR2 is SVGAGI. CDR3 bases: TGTGCCAGCAGTTGGGAACAGGGGAGAAAGCAGCCCCAGCATTTT. Residues: CASSWEQGRKQPQHF.

The gene calls are TRBV28 and TRBJ1-1, with 8 positions matching TRBD1. V gave up 6 bases and J gave up 6 bases; unmatched junction bases: 12. CDR1 MDHEN and CDR2 SYDVKM come from the germline V gene. The CDR3 runs to 15 residues. The CDR3 DNA reads TGTGCCAGCAGCTTGATCGGACAGGGACAAGCTGAAGCTTTCTTT. Residues: CASSLIGQGQAEAFF.

V gene TRBV6-6 combines with J gene TRBJ1-1; TRBD1 agrees at 7 bases. Germline CDR1 is MNHNY and CDR2 is SVGAGI (reference sequence). Losses at the gene ends were 2 bases for V and 5 bases for J; bases not matched to a gene: 5. This CDR3 region has 14 residues. CDR3 sequence: CASSYRGTATEAFF. CDR3 in DNA: TGTGCCAGCAGTTACCGCGGGACAGCTACTGAAGCTTTCTTT.

The genes are TRBV6-1 and TRBJ2-5, with 9 positions matching TRBD2. This CDR3 contains 18 residues. Germline trimming cut 1 base from V and 4 bases from J; bases unmatched to any gene: 13. The germline V gene encodes CDR1 MNHNS and CDR2 SASEGT. The CDR3, as DNA: TGTGCCAGCAGTGAAGTTAGCGGGGGAGGGTTTTGGAGAGAGACCCAGTACTTC. It yields the protein CASSEVSGGGFWRETQYF.

The V and J genes are TRBV3-1 (or the pseudogene TRBV3-2) and TRBJ1-4; D call uncertain. V lost 4 bases and J lost 6, with 15 bases in between. CDR3 size: 15 residues. The V gene's germline CDR1 is LGHDT and CDR2 YNNKEL (reference sequence). The CDR3 loop is CASSPRGLSYEKLFF. Here the CDR3 DNA reads TGTGCCAGCAGCCCGCGAGGACTGTCCTATGAAAAACTGTTTTTT.

CDR3 sequence: CASSEGQGASDEQFF. The CDR3 coding sequence is TGTGCCAGCAGTGAAGGGCAGGGGGCATCGGATGAGCAGTTCTTC. The chain is built from TRBV2 and TRBJ2-1, with 8 nucleotides matching TRBD1. The J segment lost 8 bases and the V segment lost 1 base, leaving 7 bases of the junction unmatched. CDR1 is SNHLY and CDR2 is FYNNEI in the germline V gene. The CDR3 consists of 15 residues.

This chain joins TRBV19 and TRBJ2-1; 7 nucleotides match TRBD2. With 10 bases clipped from V and 1 base from J, the junction kept 10 bases outside the gene matches. This CDR3 has 15 residues. The germline gives CDR1 LNHDA, CDR2 SQIVND (reference sequence). CDR3 in DNA: TGTGCCACTAGCTCGGCGGGAGTGTCCTACAATGAGCAGTTCTTC. This gives the protein CATSSAGVSYNEQFF.

V usage is TRBV3-1 (or the pseudogene TRBV3-2) and J usage is TRBJ1-1; 7 bases align to TRBD1. V shed 1 base and J 4 bases; nucleotides not matched to a gene: 12. The CDR3 loop spans 17 amino acids. Germline CDR1 and CDR2: LGHDT and YNNKEL (reference sequence). CDR3 in DNA: TGTGCCAGCAGCCAAGGTCCTCTGGGGGCAGGGGGCACTGAAGCTTTCTTT. Translating gives CASSQGPLGAGGTEAFF.

This sequence joins TRBV19 and TRBJ2-1; TRBD1 agrees at 7 bases. This CDR3 comprises 15 residues. V shed 3 bases, J shed 9 bases, and the junction held 11 bases outside the gene matches. From germline, CDR1 is LNHDA and CDR2 SQIVND (reference sequence). The CDR3: CASSMGRTGLGEQFF. In nucleotides, the CDR3 is TGTGCCAGTAGTATGGGGCGGACAGGCCTCGGTGAGCAGTTCTTC.

This clone was seen more than once but under ten times. The V and J genes are TRBV19 and TRBJ2-2; 10 bases are a match to TRBD1. With V trimmed by 3 bases and J by 8 bases, 6 bases remained unmatched. The CDR3 totals 15 residues. Germline loops: CDR1 LNHDA, CDR2 SQIVND (reference sequence). The CDR3 loop is CASSIRQGATGELFF. In DNA form, the CDR3 reads TGTGCCAGTAGTATCCGACAGGGGGCCACGGGGGAGCTGTTTTTT.

This clone was counted once. The V call is TRBV19, the J call TRBJ1-5; TRBD1 is a possible D gene (6 bases). Germline assignment: CDR1 LNHDA and CDR2 SQIVND (reference sequence). Trimming shortened V by 8 bases and J by 9 bases, and 14 bases separated the two germline ends. CDR3 length: 12 amino acids. CDR3 bases: TGTGCCAGTCAGGGGACCTCGGGGCCCCAGCATTTT. Amino acid sequence: CASQGTSGPQHF.

CDR3 in DNA: TGCGCCAGCAGACCCCTCCGAGATAATTCACCCCTCCACTTT. Its protein product is CASRPLRDNSPLHF. V gene TRBV5-1 combines with J gene TRBJ1-6, with D unresolved. Germline CDR1 SGHRS, CDR2 YFSETQ. The germline V and J ends were trimmed by 5 bases and 5 bases, with 11 bases remaining between them. The CDR3 length is 14 residues.

The rearrangement links TRBV5-1 to TRBJ1-1; 7 bases line up with TRBD1. The CDR3 consists of 15 residues. With V trimmed by 1 base and J by 0 bases, 3 bases remained unmatched. CDR1 SGHRS and CDR2 YFSETQ come from the germline V gene. In DNA, the CDR3 is TGCGCCAGCAGCTTGTCCGACAGGGTGAACACTGAAGCTTTCTTT. Residues: CASSLSDRVNTEAFF.

The chain combines TRBV28 with TRBJ1-1; D is possibly TRBD1 (5 bases). Germline V CDR1 and CDR2: MDHEN, SYDVKM. V shed 10 bases and J shed 2 bases, with 23 bases lying between them. CDR3 size: 16 residues. CDR3 sequence reads: CAISPLWAGSNTEAFF. For the CDR3, the DNA is TGTGCCATATCTCCCTTATGGGCAGGGTCTAACACTGAAGCTTTCTTT.

The chain employs TRBV6-5 and TRBJ1-1; 8 bases fit TRBD1. The germline CDR1 and CDR2 sequences are MNHEY and SVGAGI. The V and J ends lost 8 bases and 4 bases, in that order; junction bases with no gene match: 6. CDR3 length: 13 residues. The CDR3 DNA reads TGTGCCAGCCCCGGACAGGGAACCACTGAAGCTTTCTTT. It is translated as CASPGQGTTEAFF.

V and J are TRBV5-4 and TRBJ1-2; a possible D gene is TRBD1 (5 bases). Trimming removed 4 bases at V and 1 base at J, with 23 bases between. Germline CDR1 SGHNT, CDR2 YYREEE (reference sequence). The CDR3 is 18 amino acids. DNA for the CDR3: TGTGCCAGCAGCCGGGGTCTGGGGGGAACGGACGTTAACTATGGCTACACCTTC. Translation: CASSRGLGGTDVNYGYTF.

V gene TRBV18 combines with J gene TRBJ1-5, with D possibly matching TRBD1 (5 bases). The V gene lost 2 bases and the J gene lost 3 bases, with 11 bases spanning the gap. Looked up from germline, CDR1 is KGHSH and CDR2 is LQKENI. The CDR3 length is 15 residues. Here the CDR3 DNA reads TGTGCCAGCTCACCAGTACAGGCCGCCAATCAGCCCCAGCATTTT. Its translation: CASSPVQAANQPQHF.

The chain has TRBV5-1 and TRBJ2-6, with D possibly matching TRBD2 (6 bases). The V end lost 0 bases, the J end lost 1 base, and 11 bases lay between the germline ends. Germline V CDR1 and CDR2: SGHRS, YFSETQ. This CDR3 region has 17 residues. The CDR3 nucleotides are TGCGCCAGCAGCTTGGCATTAGCGGATTCTGGGGCCAACGTCCTGACTTTC. Translating it yields CASSLALADSGANVLTF.

This clone was recorded only once. V is TRBV28 and J is TRBJ2-1, with D maybe TRBD2 (6 bases). Germline V gives CDR1 MDHEN, CDR2 SYDVKM. CDR3 size: 11 residues. V was shortened by 8 bases and J by 7 bases, with 9 bases between the two germline ends. The CDR3 loop reads CASGGMNEQFF. The CDR3 DNA reads as TGTGCCAGCGGCGGGATGAATGAGCAGTTCTTC.

As regards this clone: One end of the junction varies from germline; a read error may be responsible. The chain has TRBV7-8 and TRBJ2-1; TRBD2 is a possible D gene (7 bases). CDR3 length: 13 residues. Germline V gene sequence: CDR1 SGHVS, CDR2 FQNEAQ. The CDR3 sequence: CASSLERDKEQFF. The CDR3 coding sequence is TGTGCCAGCAGCTTAGAGCGGGACAAGGAGCAGTTCTTC.

The V and J genes are TRBV5-1 and TRBJ2-1; 12 positions match TRBD2. Germline-derived CDR1 and CDR2 are SGHRS and YFSETQ. The J segment lost 9 bases and the V segment lost 4 bases, leaving 8 bases of the junction unmatched. There are 15 residues in the CDR3. The CDR3 protein is CASSVTSGGNGEQFF. As DNA, the CDR3 is TGCGCCAGCAGCGTTACTAGCGGGGGGAACGGTGAGCAGTTCTTC.

V and J are TRBV3-1 (or the pseudogene TRBV3-2) and TRBJ1-1; D may be TRBD1 (5 bases). There are 14 residues in the CDR3. Germline assignment: CDR1 LGHDT and CDR2 YNNKEL (reference sequence). V gave up 3 bases and J gave up 5 bases, with 13 bases separating them. The DNA for the CDR3 is TGTGCCAGCAGCCAGGGGGGGGTAGGAACTGAAGCTTTCTTT. It specifies CASSQGGVGTEAFF.

This clone occurred once. V and J are TRBV4-3 and TRBJ1-4; D not certain. The CDR3 runs 14 residues. V was pared by 0 bases and J by 5 bases, with 7 bases between. From germline, CDR1 is LGHNA and CDR2 YSLEER. CDR3 in DNA: TGCGCCAGCAGCCAAGATGCGGGGAATGAAAAACTGTTTTTT. This translates into CASSQDAGNEKLFF.

CDR3 sequence reads: CASSIPVSVAGKANTGELFF. As DNA, the CDR3 is TGTGCCAGTAGTATCCCCGTCTCTGTAGCGGGGAAGGCGAACACCGGGGAGCTGTTTTTT. The rearrangement uses TRBV19 and TRBJ2-2, with TRBD2 identical over 8 bases. The CDR3 has 20 residues. The junction had 15 bases not matched to a gene; V was cut back by 3 bases and J by 0 bases. Germline V gene data show CDR1 as LNHDA and CDR2 as SQIVND (reference sequence).

V usage is TRBV5-6 and J usage is TRBJ2-1; 7 bases are a match to TRBD1. The CDR3 runs to 11 residues. In germline, CDR1 is SGHDT, CDR2 YYEEEE. V lost 4 bases to trimming and J lost 14 bases; unmatched junction nucleotides: 6. The CDR3 region has the DNA TGTGCCAGCAGCACGACAGGGATCAAGTTCTTC. Translating gives CASSTTGIKFF.

The gene calls are TRBV5-1 and TRBJ1-2, with D unresolved. From germline, CDR1 is SGHRS and CDR2 YFSETQ. The CDR3 runs to 13 residues. The germline V and J ends were trimmed by 5 bases and 5 bases, with 13 bases remaining between them. CDR3 DNA sequence: TGCGCCAGCAGTCATGAAGACTTTTATGGCTACACCTTC. Protein sequence: CASSHEDFYGYTF.

The chain combines TRBV7-9 with TRBJ2-3; TRBD1 matches 8 bases. The CDR3 is 15 residues long. Germline V gene sequence: CDR1 SEHNR, CDR2 FQNEAQ (reference sequence). Germline trimming cut 8 bases from V and 1 base from J; bases unmatched to any gene: 8. CDR3 region: CASGPRGRGTDTQYF. The DNA for the CDR3 is TGTGCCAGCGGCCCCAGGGGGCGAGGCACAGATACGCAGTATTTT.